The next 22 T cell receptor beta chains were all read from a single sample in a study of CD8 T cells in ankylosing spondylitis. Whole-study results and caveats: About 8 highly homologous variants made up a TCR beta motif, and this motif appeared characteristic of ankylosing spondylitis blood.

TCRdb re-called the 5' RACE reads with MiXCR, one entry per CDR3 protein. The data contain around 890,000 distinct CDR3 sequences, 12% of them singletons. Their antigens are not known. The sample consisted of blood, either unsorted or a sorted T cell fraction (not recorded which). Every receptor here comes from a male donor with ankylosing spondylitis.

This clonotype was seen more than once but under ten times. The genes are TRBV11-2 and TRBJ2-1; no clear D gene. The CDR3 length is 18 residues. Germline V gene lookup returns CDR1 SGHAT and CDR2 FQNNGV. Trimming took off 4 bases at V and 0 bases at J, with 19 bases between the two ends. The DNA for the CDR3 is TGTGCCAGCAGCTACGAGGTGGGCAGCGTAAGCTCCTACAATGAGCAGTTCTTC. It encodes CASSYEVGSVSSYNEQFF.

In this sample, this clonotype turned up a few times. This sequence joins TRBV6-5 and TRBJ2-7, with 7 bases matching TRBD1. The CDR3 is 14 residues long. Germline V gene data show CDR1 as MNHEY and CDR2 as SVGAGI. J was trimmed by 4 bases and V by 4 bases; bases with no gene match: 7. Here the CDR3 reads CASSSWDSFYEQYF. The CDR3, as DNA: TGTGCCAGCAGTTCCTGGGACAGTTTTTACGAGCAGTACTTC.

The chain recombines TRBV6-5 with TRBJ2-7; 11 nucleotides line up with TRBD2. The trim removed 2 bases at V and 4 bases at J, leaving 7 bases unmatched. The germline V gene has CDR1 MNHEY and CDR2 SVGAGI. The CDR3 has 16 amino acids. The CDR3 region is CASSYDPRLAGYEQYF. CDR3 sequence (DNA): TGTGCCAGCAGTTACGACCCACGACTAGCGGGATACGAGCAGTACTTC.

This clonotype was counted ten times or more. The chain is built from TRBV4-3 and TRBJ2-7; D is tentatively TRBD1 or TRBD2 (6 bases each). This CDR3 region has 17 residues. V shed 0 bases and J shed 3 bases, with 18 bases lying between them. CDR1 LGHNA and CDR2 YSLEER come from the germline V gene. The CDR3 bases are TGCGCCAGCAGCCAAGACGGATGGCCGGGGGCGGACTACGAGCAGTACTTC. It codes for CASSQDGWPGADYEQYF.

In this sample, this clonotype turned up many times. This chain joins TRBV12-3 or TRBV12-4 and TRBJ2-7; the D is unclear. V lost 1 base, J lost 5 bases, and 15 bases lay in between. The CDR3 runs 15 residues. CDR3 residues: CASSLGLYPADEQYF. CDR3 in DNA: TGTGCCAGCAGTTTAGGGCTATACCCGGCGGACGAGCAGTACTTC.

This clonotype has just a few counts. The V call is TRBV20-1, the J call TRBJ2-5, with 7 bases that match TRBD2. V shed 3 bases and J 8 bases; nucleotides not matched to a gene: 18. The germline V gene encodes CDR1 DFQATT and CDR2 SNEGSKA (reference sequence). CDR3 size: 16 residues. DNA of the CDR3: TGCAGTGCTAGTCGTGGGAGGGCCTTTTCTACGAGTACCCAGTACTTC. It is translated as CSASRGRAFSTSTQYF.

The CDR3, as DNA: TGTGCCAGCAGCGTAGGACTAGCGGGGGGGAGTAGCACAGATACGCAGTATTTT. This codes for CASSVGLAGGSSTDTQYF. V and J are TRBV9 and TRBJ2-3, with TRBD2 matching over 14 bases. Germline-derived CDR1 and CDR2 are SGDLS and YYNGEE. The CDR3 length is 18 residues. V was pared by 0 bases and J by 0 bases, with 3 bases of the junction left unmatched. Together with reference TRBV9 and TRBJ2-3, the CDR3 gives the full variable domain: DSGVTQTPKHLITATGQRVTLRCSPRSGDLSVYWYQQSLDQGLQFLIQYYNGEERAKGNILERFSAQQFPDLHSELNLSSLELGDSALYFCASSVGLAGGSSTDTQYFGPGTRLTVL.

The chain joins TRBV5-5 to TRBJ2-2, with a tentative D call TRBD1 (5 bases). Trimming took 1 base from V and 2 from J, leaving 15 bases between them. Per the germline V gene, CDR1 is SGHKS and CDR2 is YYEKEE (reference sequence). The CDR3 runs to 17 residues. The DNA for the CDR3 is TGTGCCAGCAGCTTGCAGGGCGTGAAACCCAACACCGGGGAGCTGTTTTTT. Translating it yields CASSLQGVKPNTGELFF.

This clonotype was picked up a small number of times. The chain uses TRBV20-1 and TRBJ2-3; D unclear. Trimming took 6 bases from V and 5 from J, leaving 15 bases between them. Germline values: CDR1 DFQATT, CDR2 SNEGSKA (reference sequence). CDR3 length: 13 amino acids. CDR3 coding DNA: TGCAGTGCCACTCCCACACAGAAAGATACGCAGTATTTT. Translating gives CSATPTQKDTQYF.

V is TRBV2 and J is TRBJ2-2, with TRBD2 matching over 8 bases. CDR3 length equals 15 residues. Germline CDR1 is SNHLY and CDR2 is FYNNEI. The V gene end was trimmed by 3 bases and the J gene end by 4 bases; junction bases not matched to a gene: 4. The CDR3 DNA reads as TGTGCCAGCAGTGATCTAGCGGGTTCCACCGGGGAGCTGTTTTTT. Encoded protein: CASSDLAGSTGELFF.

This clonotype has just a few counts. The chain employs TRBV7-2 and TRBJ2-1, with D possibly TRBD2 on 5 matching bases. CDR1 SGHTA and CDR2 FQGNSA come from the germline V gene. The CDR3 length is 12 residues. V lost 3 bases and J lost 8, with 8 bases in between. The DNA for the CDR3 is TGTGCCAGCAGCTTTTGGCGGGATGAGCAGTTCTTC. Translating gives CASSFWRDEQFF.

This clonotype has just a few counts. V usage is TRBV27 and J usage is TRBJ2-5; 9 bases fit TRBD1. The J segment lost 5 bases and the V segment lost 6 bases, leaving 7 bases of the junction unmatched. The CDR3 covers 14 residues. Germline V lookup: CDR1 MNHEY, CDR2 SMNVEV (reference sequence). DNA for the CDR3: TGTGCCAGCAGCAGGAACAGGGGGCTGGAGACCCAGTACTTC. Amino acid sequence: CASSRNRGLETQYF.

The rearrangement uses TRBV6-1 and TRBJ1-4; a weak D match, TRBD1 (6 bases). Germline V gene data show CDR1 as MNHNS and CDR2 as SASEGT. The CDR3 is made up of 15 amino acids. The V gene lost 4 bases and the J gene lost 4 bases, with 13 bases spanning the gap. The CDR3 DNA is TGTGCCAGCAGTGGCAGGACAGATCTTAATGAAAAACTGTTTTTT. Amino acids: CASSGRTDLNEKLFF.

This clonotype has a count of ten or more. The chain combines TRBV29-1 with TRBJ1-1, with D unresolved. There are 11 residues in the CDR3. Trimming removed 7 bases at V and 1 base at J, with 7 bases between. Germline V lookup: CDR1 SQVTM, CDR2 ANQGSEA. CDR3 protein: CSGAENTEAFF. CDR3 bases: TGCAGCGGGGCAGAGAACACTGAAGCTTTCTTT.

The table lists this clonotype with a few counts. The chain combines TRBV20-1 with TRBJ2-5, with D perhaps matching TRBD2 (5 bases). Germline loops: CDR1 DFQATT, CDR2 SNEGSKA (reference sequence). V was trimmed by 6 bases and J by 1 base, leaving 15 bases between them. CDR3 length equals 14 residues. CDR3 sequence: CSAAGVLLQETQYF. The CDR3 bases are TGCAGTGCCGCGGGCGTCCTCCTCCAAGAGACCCAGTACTTC.

This clonotype was seen more than once but under ten times. The CDR3 protein is CSAMTVSNYGYTF. The DNA of the CDR3 is TGCAGTGCCATGACGGTCTCTAACTATGGCTACACCTTC. The chain is built from TRBV20-1 and TRBJ1-2; D is ambiguous. Trimming took 6 bases from V and 0 from J, leaving 11 bases between them. Per the germline V gene, CDR1 is DFQATT and CDR2 is SNEGSKA (reference sequence). The CDR3 loop spans 13 amino acids.

This clonotype was found many times. The DNA for the CDR3 is TGTGCCAGCACCTCGGACAGGGCCGACAACGAGCAGTACTTC. Amino acids: CASTSDRADNEQYF. V gene TRBV12-3 or TRBV12-4 combines with J gene TRBJ2-7; 8 bases line up with TRBD1. Germline trimming cut 7 bases from V and 5 bases from J; bases unmatched to any gene: 10. The CDR3 is made up of 14 amino acids.

A few counts support this clonotype. CDR3 nucleotides: TGTGCCAGCAGTGAGGAGGACAGCTACGGTGAAGCTTTCTTT. Its protein is CASSEEDSYGEAFF. The rearrangement links TRBV6-4 to TRBJ1-1; D perhaps matches TRBD1 (6 bases). Trimming removed 3 bases at V and 7 bases at J, with 15 bases between. Germline V gene lookup returns CDR1 MRHNA and CDR2 SNTAGT. This CDR3 is built from 14 residues.

The chain has TRBV18 and TRBJ2-6, with TRBD1 identical over 7 bases. Per the germline V gene, CDR1 is KGHSH and CDR2 is LQKENI. The CDR3 is made up of 15 amino acids. V trimming: 6 bases; J trimming: 3 bases; junction bases outside the gene matches: 5. In DNA, the CDR3 is TGTGCCAGCTCCCGGCAGGGGGATGGGGCCAACGTCCTGACTTTC. This codes for CASSRQGDGANVLTF.

The chain's CDR3 is CAISSFGEGWSEAFF. The CDR3 bases are TGTGCCATCAGCTCGTTCGGGGAGGGATGGTCTGAAGCTTTCTTT. The chain uses TRBV10-3 and TRBJ1-1; D remains unclear. The V end was cut by 6 bases, the J end by 6 bases, with 20 bases between. The CDR3 is 15 amino acids. The germline gives CDR1 ENHRY, CDR2 SYGVKD.

About this clonotype itself: One end of the junction does not line up with germline, which may come from a read error. The CDR3 DNA is TGCGCCAGCAGCCAGGGGAGGGCGAACACTAAAGCTTTCTTT. Protein product: CASSQGRANTKAFF. V and J are TRBV4-3 and TRBJ1-1; D is undetermined. This CDR3 comprises 14 residues. Germline lookup yields CDR1 LGHNA and CDR2 YSLEER.

This chain connects TRBV29-1 to TRBJ1-1, with D possibly TRBD1 on 5 matching bases. The CDR3 is 14 residues long. V shed 7 bases and J shed 0 bases, with 15 bases lying between them. CDR1 and CDR2 from the germline V gene are SQVTM and ANQGSEA. In DNA form, the CDR3 reads TGCAGCGCTCAAAAAGTGACAGTGAACACTGAAGCTTTCTTT. This translates into CSAQKVTVNTEAFF.